The 19 T cell receptor beta chains listed next were all sequenced from one sample in a study of breast tumors, draining lymph nodes, adjacent tissues. TCRdb independently ran MiXCR on the multiplex PCR reads; one entry per CDR3 protein. The table shows about 25,000 distinct CDR3 sequences, with about 25% occurring only once. Input material: breast tumor tissue. These receptors all stem from a female donor with breast cancer. Some clones in this sample may be carry-over from other donors' samples.

A note on this clonotype: The CDR3 does not close with the conserved phenylalanine or tryptophan, likely indicating a read error. The rearrangement links TRBV5-4 to TRBJ2-1; the D gene is possibly TRBD1 (6 bases). Trimming removed 3 bases at V and 6 bases at J, with 16 bases between. Germline V CDR1 and CDR2: SGHNT, YYREEE (reference sequence). The CDR3 runs 15 residues. The CDR3 sequence is CASSSRGRTINEQFP. The CDR3, as DNA: TGTGCCAGCAGCTCCAGGGGTAGGACGATCAATGAGCAGTTCCCC.

This clonotype was seen ten or more times. The chain couples TRBV13 to TRBJ2-5; a possible D gene is TRBD2 (6 bases). The V gene's germline CDR1 is PRHDT and CDR2 FYEKMQ (reference sequence). The germline V and J ends were trimmed by 3 bases and 6 bases, with 14 bases remaining between them. The CDR3 is 14 residues long. CDR3 loop: CASSFSGSKKTQYF. CDR3 coding DNA: TGTGCCAGCAGCTTCTCCGGGAGCAAGAAGACCCAGTACTTC.

The chain is built from TRBV11-3 and TRBJ2-2; D is tentatively TRBD1 or TRBD2 (5 bases each). The ends were cut back, 7 bases at V and 4 bases at J, with 13 bases in the middle. This CDR3 is built from 14 residues. Germline V gene sequence: CDR1 SGHNT, CDR2 YENEEA. The CDR3 protein is CASNRDQGTGELFF. CDR3 DNA sequence: TGTGCCAGCAACCGGGACCAAGGCACCGGGGAGCTGTTTTTT. Based on the CDR3 plus reference TRBV11-3 and TRBJ2-2, the full variable domain is EAGVVQSPRYKIIEKKQPVAFWCNPISGHNTLYWYLQNLGQGPELLIRYENEEAVDDSQLPKDRFSAERLKGVDSTLKIQPAELGDSAVYLCASNRDQGTGELFFGEGSRLTVL.

This clonotype was seen at least ten times. The rearrangement links TRBV7-3 to TRBJ2-1, with D perhaps matching TRBD1 or TRBD2 (5 bases each). The germline V gene has CDR1 SGHTA and CDR2 FQGTGA. V lost 0 bases and J lost 9, with 9 bases in between. The CDR3 loop spans 13 amino acids. The CDR3 spells CASSLTGTGEQFF. As DNA, the CDR3 is TGTGCCAGCAGCTTAACAGGGACCGGTGAGCAGTTCTTC.

This clonotype was recorded many times. The genes are TRBV4-1 and TRBJ2-3; TRBD2 agrees at 9 bases. V trimming: 1 base; J trimming: 6 bases; junction bases outside the gene matches: 14. Germline lookup yields CDR1 MGHRA and CDR2 YSYEKL. The CDR3 has 18 residues. The CDR3 region is CASSQVPTGLAGYDTQYF. The CDR3 DNA sequence: TGCGCCAGCAGCCAAGTACCTACGGGCCTAGCGGGATATGATACGCAGTATTTT.

This clonotype was counted many times. The chain combines TRBV19 with TRBJ2-1; the D gene is possibly TRBD2 (7 bases). CDR3 length: 14 residues. V was trimmed by 7 bases and J by 7 bases, leaving 17 bases between them. CDR1 LNHDA and CDR2 SQIVND come from the germline V gene (reference sequence). The CDR3 here is CASKGRGLENEQFF. As DNA, the CDR3 is TGTGCCAGTAAGGGGAGGGGGTTGGAGAATGAGCAGTTCTTC.

This clonotype was recorded many times. This chain links TRBV12-3 or TRBV12-4 with TRBJ2-2; D is ambiguous. V gave up 4 bases and J gave up 5 bases, with 2 bases separating them. The CDR3 runs to 11 residues. The CDR3 here is CASSSTGELFF. The CDR3 DNA follows: TGTGCCAGCAGTTCGACCGGGGAGCTGTTTTTT.

This clonotype was counted many times. The chain combines TRBV14 with TRBJ1-3; no clear D. V was cut by 9 bases and J by 2 bases, with 14 bases left in between. Germline V gene data show CDR1 as SGHDN and CDR2 as FVKESK. The CDR3 is made up of 14 amino acids. The CDR3 sequence: CASSKPSAGNTIYF. For the CDR3, the DNA is TGTGCCAGTTCAAAACCTTCGGCTGGAAACACCATATATTTT.

This clonotype was recorded at least ten times. The chain uses TRBV20-1 and TRBJ1-2; 8 bases are a match to TRBD1. V dropped 5 bases and J dropped 4; count of bases not matched to a gene: 9. Per germline, CDR1 DFQATT and CDR2 SNEGSKA (reference sequence). The CDR3 covers 14 residues. The DNA for the CDR3 is TGCAGTGCTTCCCAGACAGGGGAGGGCTATGGCTACACCTTC. This codes for CSASQTGEGYGYTF.

This clonotype has at least ten counts. The chain has TRBV6-5 and TRBJ2-1; D possibly corresponds to TRBD2 (5 bases). CDR3 length: 14 residues. Germline loops: CDR1 MNHEY, CDR2 SVGAGI. Trimming cost V 2 bases and J 7 bases, with 12 bases left between them. CDR3 in amino acids: CASSYAGESNEQFF. DNA for the CDR3: TGTGCCAGCAGTTACGCGGGCGAGTCAAATGAGCAGTTCTTC.

This clonotype showed up just a few times. The chain is built from TRBV28 and TRBJ2-1; D call uncertain. Germline V gene lookup returns CDR1 MDHEN and CDR2 SYDVKM. There are 16 residues in the CDR3. V lost 2 bases to trimming and J lost 4 bases, with 15 bases between them. CDR3 DNA sequence: TGTGCCAGCAGTTTACCCGGGCGAGACCCGTACAATGAGCAGTTCTTC. This codes for CASSLPGRDPYNEQFF.

This clonotype occurred many times. The chain joins TRBV19 to TRBJ2-5; D may be TRBD2 (7 bases). Germline CDR1 is LNHDA and CDR2 is SQIVND (reference sequence). This CDR3 spans 15 amino acids. Trimming removed 7 bases from V and 1 base from J, with 16 bases in between. CDR3 in DNA: TGTGCCAGTACCAGGTCCCGGGGGGCCCAAGAGACCCAGTACTTC. As protein: CASTRSRGAQETQYF. The full variable domain, with the rest looked up from reference TRBV19 and TRBJ2-5, is DGGITQSPKYLFRKEGQNVTLSCEQNLNHDAMYWYRQDPGQGLRLIYYSQIVNDFQKGDIAEGYSVSREKKESFPLTVTSAQKNPTAFYLCASTRSRGAQETQYFGPGTRLLVL.

This clonotype was detected a few times. CDR3 sequence: CASSPGNLNTIYF. The CDR3 nucleotides are TGTGCCAGCAGCCCAGGCAATCTAAACACCATATATTTT. The V gene is TRBV5-5, the J gene TRBJ1-3; D unresolved. Trimming took 4 bases from V and 6 from J, leaving 11 bases between them. The length of the CDR3 is 13 residues. CDR1 SGHKS and CDR2 YYEKEE come from the germline V gene (reference sequence).

This clonotype was observed many times. V usage is TRBV28 and J usage is TRBJ2-5, with 9 positions matching TRBD1. V lost 8 bases and J lost 6; bases outside the gene matches: 7. The CDR3 is 13 residues long. Per the germline V gene, CDR1 is MDHEN and CDR2 is SYDVKM. CDR3: CASGGTGLKTQYF. CDR3 in DNA: TGTGCCAGCGGCGGGACAGGGTTGAAGACCCAGTACTTC. Complete variable domain (other parts from reference TRBV28 and TRBJ2-5): DVKVTQSSRYLVKRTGEKVFLECVQDMDHENMFWYRQDPGLGLRLIYFSYDVKMKEKGDIPEGYSVSREKKERFSLILESASTNQTSMYLCASGGTGLKTQYFGPGTRLLVL.

Turning to this clonotype: It may be a read error: a sequence one base away is much more abundant. The final CDR3 position lacks the conserved phenylalanine or tryptophan, pointing to a likely read error. This rearrangement joins TRBV3-1 to TRBJ2-2; D perhaps matches TRBD2 (6 bases). The germline V gene has CDR1 LGHDT and CDR2 YNNKEL (reference sequence). Trimming removed 5 bases at V and 2 bases at J, with 12 bases between. The CDR3 has 15 amino acids. The CDR3 sequence is CASSKTRGNTGELFL. CDR3 DNA: TGTGCCAGCAGCAAGACTAGGGGCAACACCGGGGAGCTGTTTCTT.

V is TRBV7-2 and J is TRBJ2-7, with TRBD1 identical over 7 bases. The length of the CDR3 is 13 residues. Looked up from germline, CDR1 is SGHTA and CDR2 is FQGNSA. V was pared by 5 bases and J by 5 bases, with 6 bases of the junction left unmatched. The CDR3 reads CASSPDRVNEQYF. The CDR3, as DNA: TGTGCCAGCAGCCCCGACAGGGTAAACGAGCAGTACTTC.

About this clonotype itself: The missing conserved phenylalanine or tryptophan at the end of this CDR3 makes a read error likely. J is TRBJ2-7 and V is TRBV20-1; D not certain. The length of the CDR3 is 13 residues. The germline V gene encodes CDR1 DFQATT and CDR2 SNEGSKA (reference sequence). The ends were cut back, 6 bases at V and 2 bases at J, with 14 bases in the middle. The CDR3, as DNA: TGCAGTGCCGCCCCTGACAACCCCTACGAGCAGTACCTC. Translating it yields CSAAPDNPYEQYL.

This clonotype was detected many times. This chain connects TRBV6-1 to TRBJ1-6; TRBD1 is a possible D gene (5 bases). Germline V gives CDR1 MNHNS, CDR2 SASEGT. The ends were cut back, 9 bases at V and 4 bases at J, with 16 bases in the middle. The CDR3 is 15 residues long. Here the CDR3 reads CASHVSRGYNSPLHF. The CDR3 bases are TGTGCCAGTCACGTTAGTCGGGGGTATAATTCACCCCTCCACTTT.

The sample holds many counts of this clonotype. This rearrangement joins TRBV5-5 to TRBJ2-5; 11 bases map to TRBD2. This CDR3 spans 15 amino acids. Germline CDR1 and CDR2: SGHKS and YYEKEE (reference sequence). V trimming: 4 bases; J trimming: 2 bases; junction bases outside the gene matches: 4. Written as DNA, the CDR3 is TGTGCCAGCAGCGTGGGACTAGCGGCGCAAGAGACCCAGTACTTC. It yields the protein CASSVGLAAQETQYF.